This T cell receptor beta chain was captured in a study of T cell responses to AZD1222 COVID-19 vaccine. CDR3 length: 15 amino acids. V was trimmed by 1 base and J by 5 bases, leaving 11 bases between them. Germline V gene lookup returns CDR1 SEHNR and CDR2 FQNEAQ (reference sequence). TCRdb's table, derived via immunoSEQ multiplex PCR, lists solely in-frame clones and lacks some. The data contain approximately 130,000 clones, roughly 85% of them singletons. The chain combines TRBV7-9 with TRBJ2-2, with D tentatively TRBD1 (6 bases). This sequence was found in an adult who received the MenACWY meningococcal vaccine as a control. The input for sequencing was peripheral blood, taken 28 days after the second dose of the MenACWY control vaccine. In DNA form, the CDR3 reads TGTGCCAGCAGCTTAGAAAGGGGGAAGACCGGGGAGCTGTTTTTT. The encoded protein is CASSLERGKTGELFF.